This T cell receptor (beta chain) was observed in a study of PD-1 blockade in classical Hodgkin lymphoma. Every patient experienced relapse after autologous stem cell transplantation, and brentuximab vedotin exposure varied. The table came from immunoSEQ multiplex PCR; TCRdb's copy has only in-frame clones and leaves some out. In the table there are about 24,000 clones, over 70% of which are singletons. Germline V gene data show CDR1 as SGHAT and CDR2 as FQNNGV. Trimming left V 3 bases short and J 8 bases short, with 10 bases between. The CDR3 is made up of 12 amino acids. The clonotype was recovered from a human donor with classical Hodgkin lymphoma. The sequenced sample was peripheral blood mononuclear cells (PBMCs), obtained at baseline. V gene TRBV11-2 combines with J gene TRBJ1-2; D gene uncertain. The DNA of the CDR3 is TGTGCCAGCAGCTTTTTGAAGAGGGGCTACACCTTC. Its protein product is CASSFLKRGYTF.